The present T cell receptor beta chain was sequenced within a study of cytomegalovirus exposure and HLA in healthy donors. CDR1 SGDLS and CDR2 YYNGEE come from the germline V gene. This CDR3 is built from 13 residues. Deletions cut 0 bases from V and 14 bases from J, with 14 bases between. In the PCR, 60 Vbeta and 13 Jbeta primers were used. TCRdb's copy holds only in-frame clones and misses some; the assay was immunoSEQ multiplex PCR. The top ten hold 2.4% of the sample, which has around 180,000 clones, 80% to 90% seen once. Sequencing was carried out using PBMCs. The sequence was obtained from a male donor in good health and CMV-seronegative. The rearrangement uses TRBV9 and TRBJ1-4; possibly TRBD1 for D (5 bases). The CDR3 DNA is TGTGCCAGCAGCGTAGGGTTCGGGGGGTATCTGTTTTTT. Translating it yields CASSVGFGGYLFF.